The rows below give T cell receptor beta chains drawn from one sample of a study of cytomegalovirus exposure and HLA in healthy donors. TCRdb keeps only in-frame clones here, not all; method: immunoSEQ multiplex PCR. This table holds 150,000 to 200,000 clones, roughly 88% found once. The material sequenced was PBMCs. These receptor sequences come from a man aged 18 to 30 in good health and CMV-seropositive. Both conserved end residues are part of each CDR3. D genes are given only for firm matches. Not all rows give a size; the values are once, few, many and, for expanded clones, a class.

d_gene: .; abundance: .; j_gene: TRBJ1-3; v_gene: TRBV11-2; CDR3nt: TGTGCCAGCAGCTTAGATATCGGGGGTACAGGAAACACCATATATTTT; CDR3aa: CASSLDIGGTGNTIYF
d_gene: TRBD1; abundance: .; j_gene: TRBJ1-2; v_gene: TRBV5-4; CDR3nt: TGTGCCAGCAGCTCATTTCGGGACAGCCATGGCTACACCTTC; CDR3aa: CASSSFRDSHGYTF
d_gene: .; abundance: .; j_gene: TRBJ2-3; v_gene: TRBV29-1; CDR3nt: TGCAGCGTAGTAGGGGGTACGCAGTATTTT; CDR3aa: CSVVGGTQYF
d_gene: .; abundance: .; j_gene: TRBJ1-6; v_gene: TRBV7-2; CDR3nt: TGTGCCAGCAGCGTAATCAGGGTTGATTCACCCCTCCACTTT; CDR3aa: CASSVIRVDSPLHF
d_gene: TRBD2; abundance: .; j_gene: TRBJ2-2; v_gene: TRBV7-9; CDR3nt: TGTTCCAGCAGCTTAGGTCTAGCGGGTGACACCGGGGAGCTGTTTTTT; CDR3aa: CSSSLGLAGDTGELFF
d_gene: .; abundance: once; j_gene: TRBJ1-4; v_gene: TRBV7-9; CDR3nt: TGTGCCAGCAGCTCTACAGGGCCCACAGTAACTAATGAAAAACTGTTTTTT; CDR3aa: CASSSTGPTVTNEKLFF
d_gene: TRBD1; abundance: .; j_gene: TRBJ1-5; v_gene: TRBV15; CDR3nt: TGTGCCACCAGCAGAGACAGGGGGACAAATCAGCCCCAGCATTTT; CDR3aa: CATSRDRGTNQPQHF
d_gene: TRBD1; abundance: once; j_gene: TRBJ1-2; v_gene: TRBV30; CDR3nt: TGTGCCTGGAGTCCGGGGACAGGGGTCGGCTACACCTTC; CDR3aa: CAWSPGTGVGYTF
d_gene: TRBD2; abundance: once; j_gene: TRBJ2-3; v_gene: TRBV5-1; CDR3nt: TGCGCCAGCAGAGCTAGCGGGACCACAGATACGCAGTATTTT; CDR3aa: CASRASGTTDTQYF
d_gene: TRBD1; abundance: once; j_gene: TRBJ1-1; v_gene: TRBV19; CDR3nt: TGTGCCAGTAGTGGCCCGTGGGACAGCGACACTGAAGCTTTCTTT; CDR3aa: CASSGPWDSDTEAFF
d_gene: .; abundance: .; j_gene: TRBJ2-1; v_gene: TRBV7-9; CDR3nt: TGTTCCAGCAGCATAGGGGGGCCTATTCATAATGAGCAGTTCTTC; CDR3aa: CSSSIGGPIHNEQFF
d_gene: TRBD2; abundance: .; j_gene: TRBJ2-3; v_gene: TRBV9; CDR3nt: TGTGCCAGCAGCGCCCTGACTAGCGGGGGATCTCGCACAGATACGCAGTATTTT; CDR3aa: CASSALTSGGSRTDTQYF
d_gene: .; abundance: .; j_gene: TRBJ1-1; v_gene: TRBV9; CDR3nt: TGTGCCAGCAGTGTCGAACAGGGTATAGCTTTCTTT; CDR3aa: CASSVEQGIAFF
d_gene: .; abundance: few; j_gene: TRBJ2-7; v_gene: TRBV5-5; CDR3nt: TGTGCCAGCAGACCGACAGTCGACTCCTACGAGCAGTACTTC; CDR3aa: CASRPTVDSYEQYF
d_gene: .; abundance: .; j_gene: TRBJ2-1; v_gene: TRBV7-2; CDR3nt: TGTGCCAGCAGCTTATTTGCCCGGGTTGGCGAGCAGTTCTTC; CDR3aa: CASSLFARVGEQFF
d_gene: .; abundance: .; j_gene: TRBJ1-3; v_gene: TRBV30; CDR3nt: TGTGCCTGGAGGATGGCCCTCGATGGAAACACCATATATTTT; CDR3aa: CAWRMALDGNTIYF
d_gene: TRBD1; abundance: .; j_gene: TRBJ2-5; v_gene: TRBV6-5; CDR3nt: TGTGCCAGCAGTTTCACGGGACAGGGGGAGACCCAGTACTTC; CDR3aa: CASSFTGQGETQYF
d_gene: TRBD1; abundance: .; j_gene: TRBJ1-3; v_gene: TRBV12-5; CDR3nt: TGTGCTAGTGGTTTGGTACAGGCAGGGGGTGGAAACACCATATATTTT; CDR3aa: CASGLVQAGGGNTIYF
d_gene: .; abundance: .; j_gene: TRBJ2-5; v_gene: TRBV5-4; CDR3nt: TGTGCCAGCAGCCAAGTGGTAGCTAAAGAGACCCAGTACTTC; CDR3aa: CASSQVVAKETQYF
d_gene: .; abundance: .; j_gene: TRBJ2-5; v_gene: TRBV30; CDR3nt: TGTGCCTGGAATTTCCCCCGAGCCTCAAATCGAGAGACCCAGTACTTC; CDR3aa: CAWNFPRASNRETQYF
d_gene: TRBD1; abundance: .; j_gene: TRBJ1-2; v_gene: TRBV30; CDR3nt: TGTGCCTGGACTTCCTACGGCACAGGGGGTTATCGGGCCTATGGCTACACCTTC; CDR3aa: CAWTSYGTGGYRAYGYTF
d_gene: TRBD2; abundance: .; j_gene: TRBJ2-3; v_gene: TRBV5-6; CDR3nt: TGTGCCAGCAGCGTACGCACTAGCGGGTACACAGATACGCAGTATTTT; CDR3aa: CASSVRTSGYTDTQYF
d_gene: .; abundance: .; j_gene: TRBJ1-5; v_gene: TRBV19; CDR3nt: TGTGCCAGTAGTATAAGAGTGGTCGGCAATCAGCCCCAGCATTTT; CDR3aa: CASSIRVVGNQPQHF
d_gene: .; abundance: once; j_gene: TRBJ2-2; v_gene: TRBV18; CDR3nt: TGTGCCAGCTCACCACTACAGATGAACACCGGGGAGCTGTTTTTT; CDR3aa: CASSPLQMNTGELFF
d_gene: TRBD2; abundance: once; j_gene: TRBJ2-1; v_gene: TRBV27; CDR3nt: TGTGCCAGCACCGGACTAGCGGGGGGGATTTACAATGAGCAGTTCTTC; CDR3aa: CASTGLAGGIYNEQFF
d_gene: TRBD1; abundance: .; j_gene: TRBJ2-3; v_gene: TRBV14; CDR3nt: TGTGCCAGCAGCCAAAGAGGACAGGGGATCGCAGATACGCAGTATTTT; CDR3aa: CASSQRGQGIADTQYF
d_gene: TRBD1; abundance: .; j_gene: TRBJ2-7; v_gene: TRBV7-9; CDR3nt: TGTGCCAGCAGCTTTACCGGGACAGGGCCCTACGAGCAGTACTTC; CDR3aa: CASSFTGTGPYEQYF
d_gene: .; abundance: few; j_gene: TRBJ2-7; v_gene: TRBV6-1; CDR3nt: TGTGCCAGCGGTATACAGCCAGCCTACGAGCAGTACTTC; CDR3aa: CASGIQPAYEQYF
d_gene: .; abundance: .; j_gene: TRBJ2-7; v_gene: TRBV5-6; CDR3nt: TGTGCCAGCAGCTGGAGGCCTGTGGGCGAGCAGTACTTC; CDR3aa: CASSWRPVGEQYF
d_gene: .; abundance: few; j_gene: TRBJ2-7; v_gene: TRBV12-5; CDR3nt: TGTGCTAGTGGCATTAGGGGGTACGAGCAGTACTTC; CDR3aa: CASGIRGYEQYF
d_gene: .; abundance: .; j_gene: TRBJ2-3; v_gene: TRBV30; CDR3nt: TGTGCCTGGAGTGCCGCTGACTCGGTCGATACGCAGTATTTT; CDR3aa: CAWSAADSVDTQYF
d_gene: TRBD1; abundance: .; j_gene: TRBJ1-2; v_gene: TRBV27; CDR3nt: TGTGCCAGCAGTTTCCTACAGGGGGCGGATGGCTACACCTTC; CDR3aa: CASSFLQGADGYTF
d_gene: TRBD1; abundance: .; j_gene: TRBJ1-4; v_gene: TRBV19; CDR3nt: TGTGCCAGTAGCCCGGGCCCCGACAGGGGTCTGATAGAAAAACTGTTTTTT; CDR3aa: CASSPGPDRGLIEKLFF
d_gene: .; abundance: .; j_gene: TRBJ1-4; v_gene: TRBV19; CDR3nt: TGTGCCAGTAGTATACCTTCCCTCGAAAAACTGTTTTTT; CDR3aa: CASSIPSLEKLFF
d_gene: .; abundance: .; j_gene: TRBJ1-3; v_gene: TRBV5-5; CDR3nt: TGTGCCAGCATCCAAGTTGGAGAATCGTTCTCTGGAAACACCATATATTTT; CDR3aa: CASIQVGESFSGNTIYF
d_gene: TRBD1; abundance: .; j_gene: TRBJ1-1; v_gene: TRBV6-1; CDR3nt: TGTGCCAGCAGTGAACTATTACAGGGGTGCACTGAAGCTTTCTTT; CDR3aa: CASSELLQGCTEAFF
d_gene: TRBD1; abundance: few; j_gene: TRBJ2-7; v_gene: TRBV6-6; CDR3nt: TGTGCCAGCAGTAAGACAGGGTGGGGAGAAAACGAGCAGTACTTC; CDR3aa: CASSKTGWGENEQYF
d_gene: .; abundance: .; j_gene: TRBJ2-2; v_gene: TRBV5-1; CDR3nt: TGCGCCAGCAGTCCCACTCCAACAGGGATTAACGGGGAGCTGTTTTTT; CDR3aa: CASSPTPTGINGELFF
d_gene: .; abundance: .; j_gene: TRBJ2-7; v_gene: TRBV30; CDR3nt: TGTGCCTGGAGTGCTGCGACCTACGAGCAGTACTTC; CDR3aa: CAWSAATYEQYF
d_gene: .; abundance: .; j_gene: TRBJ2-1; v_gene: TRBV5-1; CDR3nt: TGCGCCAGCAGCTTGGAGGCTAGCGATCGATTTGAGCAGTTCTTC; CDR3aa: CASSLEASDRFEQFF
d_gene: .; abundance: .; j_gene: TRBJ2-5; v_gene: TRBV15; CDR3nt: TGTGCCACCAGCAGGGACAAGCGGGTGTGGGGAGAGACCCAGTACTTC; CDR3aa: CATSRDKRVWGETQYF
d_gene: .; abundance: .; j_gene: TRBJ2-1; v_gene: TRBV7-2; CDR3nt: TGTGCCAGCAGCTTAGGCACAGGGTACAATGAGCAGTTCTTC; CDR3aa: CASSLGTGYNEQFF
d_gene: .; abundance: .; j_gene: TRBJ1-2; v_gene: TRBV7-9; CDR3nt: TGTGCCAGCAGCCCCACAGCGGCCGGCTACACCTTC; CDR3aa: CASSPTAAGYTF
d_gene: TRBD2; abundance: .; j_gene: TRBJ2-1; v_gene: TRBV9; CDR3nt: TGTGCCAGCGCAAGGGGACTAGCGGGGTACAATGAGCAGTTCTTC; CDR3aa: CASARGLAGYNEQFF
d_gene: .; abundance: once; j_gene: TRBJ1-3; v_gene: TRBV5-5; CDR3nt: TGTGCCAGCAGCCCAAATTTCGGAAACACCATATATTTT; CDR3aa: CASSPNFGNTIYF
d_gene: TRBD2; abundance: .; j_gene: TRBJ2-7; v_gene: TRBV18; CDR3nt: TGTGCCAGCTCACCTATAGCGGGGGGCTCCTACGAGCAGTACTTC; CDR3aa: CASSPIAGGSYEQYF